These T cell receptor beta chains were read from a single sample in a study of T cells in Graves' hyperthyroidism and ophthalmopathy. Each CDR3 protein gets one entry after TCRdb re-called the multiplex PCR reads with MiXCR. The table records 300,000 to 400,000 distinct CDR3 sequences, about 20% of them present only once. Source material: blood. The receptors stem from a woman aged 45-65 years with Graves' hyperthyroidism. Each CDR3 is given with its conserved first and last residue. The order of the fields is CDR3 DNA, CDR3 protein, clone size, J gene, D gene, V gene. A D gene is named only where the DNA matches it firmly. The size entry is marked missing in some rows and otherwise reads once, few, many or a size class.

TGTGCCAGCAGCGTAGGGGACCCTGACGAGCAGTTCTTC,CASSVGDPDEQFF,-,TRBJ2-1,-,TRBV9
TGTGCCAGCACTAAAACAGGGGTCGGGAATCAGCCCCAGCATTTT,CASTKTGVGNQPQHF,many,TRBJ1-5,TRBD1,TRBV2
TGTGCCTGGAGTCGGCTAGACAGCACAGATACGCAGTATTTT,CAWSRLDSTDTQYF,many,TRBJ2-3,-,TRBV30
TGTGCCAGCTCACCGACGGGACAGACAGCTTCGAGGGAGCAGTACTTC,CASSPTGQTASREQYF,many,TRBJ2-7,TRBD1,TRBV18
TGTGCCAGTAGTCCCCGGACAGGGGTCCGCTTTGGGGCCAACGTCCTGACTTTC,CASSPRTGVRFGANVLTF,-,TRBJ2-6,TRBD1,TRBV19
TGTGCCAGCGCAGGGGGATCCTACGAGCAGTACTTC,CASAGGSYEQYF,few,TRBJ2-7,TRBD1,TRBV6-1
TGCGCCAGCAGCTTGGAGGGGGCGGGCGAAAAACTGTTTTTT,CASSLEGAGEKLFF,-,TRBJ1-4,TRBD1,TRBV5-1
TGTGCCAGCAGCCGGACGGCGCATAGCAATCAGCCCCAGCATTTT,CASSRTAHSNQPQHF,many,TRBJ1-5,-,TRBV7-2
TGCAGCGTTGGACGGGGGTACTCCTACAATGAGCAGTTCTTC,CSVGRGYSYNEQFF,few,TRBJ2-1,-,TRBV29-1
TGTGCCAGCAGCTTAGATTTAGCCTGGGCCGGTGACTCCTACGAGCAGTACTTC,CASSLDLAWAGDSYEQYF,few,TRBJ2-7,-,TRBV11-2
TGTGCCAGCAGCTACAACGCCCCGGGACAGGGGGCGGGTGGCTACACCTTC,CASSYNAPGQGAGGYTF,few,TRBJ1-2,TRBD1,TRBV7-9
TGTGCCAGCTCACGGACAACCGGGACAGGGGGCGATGAGCAGTTCTTC,CASSRTTGTGGDEQFF,many,TRBJ2-1,TRBD1,TRBV18
TGCAGTGCCCTGACTAGCCGGAACACAGATACGCAGTATTTT,CSALTSRNTDTQYF,many,TRBJ2-3,TRBD2,TRBV20-1
TGCAGCGTTGGGACAGCCCCTATCAGTAATGAGCAGTTCTTC,CSVGTAPISNEQFF,-,TRBJ2-1,-,TRBV29-1
TGCAGCTCCGACAGGGGGCGGAACACTGAAGCTTTCTTT,CSSDRGRNTEAFF,-,TRBJ1-1,TRBD1,TRBV29-1
TGCGCCAGCAGCCAAGGCCAGGGGTCAGGGGCCAACGTCCTGACTTTC,CASSQGQGSGANVLTF,few,TRBJ2-6,-,TRBV4-1
TGCAGCGTTGTAGCGGGGGGAAGCCCCTACAATGAGCAGTTCTTC,CSVVAGGSPYNEQFF,few,TRBJ2-1,TRBD2,TRBV29-1
TGTGCCATCAGTGATAGCCTGGACTCCTATGGCTACACCTTC,CAISDSLDSYGYTF,-,TRBJ1-2,-,TRBV10-3
TGTGCCAGCAGCTTCAAGTATTCGAACACTGAAGCTTTCTTT,CASSFKYSNTEAFF,few,TRBJ1-1,-,TRBV13
TGCGCCAGCTGGACAGGGCGCACCGGGGAGCTGTTTTTT,CASWTGRTGELFF,many,TRBJ2-2,TRBD1,TRBV5-1
TGTGCCAGCAGCTCAACAGGGTATTCCGGAAACACCATATATTTT,CASSSTGYSGNTIYF,-,TRBJ1-3,-,TRBV11-2
TGTGCCAGCAGCCAAGTGAGCCGCCGGGCGGGTGAAGCTTTCTTT,CASSQVSRRAGEAFF,-,TRBJ1-1,-,TRBV28
TGTGCCAGCAGTGAATTCGGTACAGATGAGCAGTTCTTC,CASSEFGTDEQFF,many,TRBJ2-1,-,TRBV6-1
TGTGCCAGCAGCCAAGCGGCAGGGGGCTTGGGACCCCAAGAGACCCAGTACTTC,CASSQAAGGLGPQETQYF,few,TRBJ2-5,TRBD1,TRBV4-2
TGTGCCAGCAGTCCGACGTGGGGGGCGGAGGGTGGCTACACCTTC,CASSPTWGAEGGYTF,-,TRBJ1-2,-,TRBV27
TGTGCCAGCAGCCTCTCCCCGCTGGCAGCGTACCAAGAGACCCAGTACTTC,CASSLSPLAAYQETQYF,many,TRBJ2-5,-,TRBV27
TGCAGTGGTCTTGGGACGCATGGGGACGAGCAGTACTTC,CSGLGTHGDEQYF,few,TRBJ2-7,-,TRBV20-1
TGTGCCAGCTCACCACTCGGGACAGCCTCAGATACGCAGTATTTT,CASSPLGTASDTQYF,few,TRBJ2-3,TRBD1,TRBV18
TGCGCCAGCAGCCAATTTAACGACAGGGCCAGCAATCAGCCCCAGCATTTT,CASSQFNDRASNQPQHF,-,TRBJ1-5,TRBD1,TRBV4-1
TGTGCCAGCAGGGAGGACGGTGCCTACAATGAGCAGTTCTTC,CASREDGAYNEQFF,few,TRBJ2-1,-,TRBV2
TGTGCCAGCAGAGGGATGAGGACGGGTCAGAACAGCTACACCTTC,CASRGMRTGQNSYTF,many,TRBJ1-2,-,TRBV2
TGTGCCAGCCTCCAGGCGAGCGAAGCAGATACGCAGTATTTT,CASLQASEADTQYF,many,TRBJ2-3,-,TRBV28
TGTGCCAGCAGTTTGGGACAGGCGAACACTGAAGCTTTCTTT,CASSLGQANTEAFF,many,TRBJ1-1,TRBD1,TRBV5-1
TGTGCCAGCAGTGAACTTCCGGGGAGCACAGATACGCAGTATTTT,CASSELPGSTDTQYF,few,TRBJ2-3,-,TRBV6-1
TGTGCCAGCAGTTCGTCTGTTCTTCTAGCCAAAAACATTCAGTACTTC,CASSSSVLLAKNIQYF,-,TRBJ2-4,-,TRBV6-1
TGTGCCAGCGCCGCCAATCAGCCCCAGCATTTT,CASAANQPQHF,many,TRBJ1-5,-,TRBV6-1
TGTGCCTGCGGGAGCTCCTACGAGCAGTACTTC,CACGSSYEQYF,many,TRBJ2-7,-,TRBV30
TGTGCCACCAGCAGAGGGGGGACAGGGGTTTCACCCCTCCACTTT,CATSRGGTGVSPLHF,-,TRBJ1-6,TRBD1,TRBV15
TGTGCCAGCAGCAAGACAGGGGTTCGAACTGAAGCTTTCTTT,CASSKTGVRTEAFF,-,TRBJ1-1,TRBD1,TRBV7-2
TGTGCCAGCTCACCACCGCTGAATAACTATGGCTACACCTTC,CASSPPLNNYGYTF,-,TRBJ1-2,-,TRBV18
TGTGCCAGCATGGGGGGGCGGGGCCTCACAGATACGCAGTATTTT,CASMGGRGLTDTQYF,many,TRBJ2-3,-,TRBV12-3/TRBV12-4
TGTGCCAGCAGCTTTACGGACAGGGGTGAGCAGTTCTTC,CASSFTDRGEQFF,few,TRBJ2-1,TRBD1,TRBV7-3
TGTGCCAGCAGCTCACTAGCGGGGCAAGAGACCCAGTACTTC,CASSSLAGQETQYF,many,TRBJ2-5,TRBD2,TRBV7-8